Each of the 8 T cell receptor beta chains below was sequenced from the same sample in a study of blood T cell repertoires in COVID-19. TCRdb keeps only in-frame clones here, not all; method: immunoSEQ multiplex PCR. This sample carries some 250,000 clones, over 75% of them seen once, and the ten largest clones take 0.7% to 0.85%. What was sequenced was peripheral blood. All receptors derive from a woman in her 30s with acute or convalescent COVID-19.

V is TRBV5-1 and J is TRBJ2-7; TRBD2 agrees at 7 bases. J was trimmed by 1 base and V by 4 bases; bases with no gene match: 5. Germline CDR1 and CDR2: SGHRS and YFSETQ. The CDR3 length is 14 residues. CDR3 in amino acids: CASSKRDRSYEQYF. CDR3 nucleotide sequence: TGCGCCAGCAGCAAGCGGGACCGTTCCTACGAGCAGTACTTC.

This clone came up once. This CDR3 is CAWSAQPPYREQFF. The CDR3 nucleotides are TGTGCCTGGAGTGCCCAACCGCCTTATAGAGAGCAGTTCTTC. The V gene is TRBV30, the J gene TRBJ2-1, with unresolved D. V was shortened by 1 base and J by 10 bases, with 17 bases between the two germline ends. This CDR3 comprises 14 residues. CDR1 and CDR2 (germline): GTSNPN, SVGIG (reference sequence).

This chain uses TRBV6-5 with TRBJ2-7; 10 nucleotides match TRBD1. V shed 5 bases, J shed 5 bases, and the junction held 9 bases outside the gene matches. The CDR3 extends over 15 amino acids. Germline CDR1 is MNHEY and CDR2 is SVGAGI. The CDR3 protein is CASSHEGTGVNEQYF. In nucleotides, the CDR3 is TGTGCCAGCAGTCACGAAGGGACAGGGGTCAACGAGCAGTACTTC.

The J gene is TRBJ1-2, the V gene TRBV25-1; 8 nucleotides align to TRBD1. V gave up 6 bases and J gave up 4 bases; unmatched junction bases: 10. The CDR3 runs to 15 residues. Looked up from germline, CDR1 is MGHDK and CDR2 is SYGVNS. The CDR3 spells CASSPTGQDLYGYTF. As DNA, the CDR3 is TGTGCCAGCAGCCCTACGGGACAGGACCTCTATGGCTACACCTTC.

This chain links TRBV9 with TRBJ2-2, with D perhaps TRBD2 (6 bases). CDR1 is SGDLS and CDR2 is YYNGEE in the germline V gene. Trimming cost V 0 bases and J 6 bases, with 15 bases left between them. The CDR3 loop spans 16 amino acids. The CDR3 DNA reads TGTGCCAGCAGCGTAGGAGGGGAGGTAGGGGCCGGGGAGCTGTTTTTT. Protein sequence: CASSVGGEVGAGELFF.

The rearrangement joins TRBV14 to TRBJ1-6; 9 bases align to TRBD1. V shed 4 bases, J shed 4 bases, and the junction held 2 bases outside the gene matches. Germline V gene lookup returns CDR1 SGHDN and CDR2 FVKESK. This CDR3 comprises 15 residues. CDR3 sequence: CASSPGTGYNSPLHF. CDR3 sequence (DNA): TGTGCCAGCAGCCCCGGGACAGGGTATAATTCACCCCTCCACTTT.

This clone was observed a single time. This chain joins TRBV19 and TRBJ1-5; 8 bases are shared with TRBD1. CDR3 length equals 13 residues. Looked up from germline, CDR1 is LNHDA and CDR2 is SQIVND (reference sequence). Trimming at V came to 5 bases and at J to 6 bases, leaving 3 bases not matched to a gene. The CDR3 DNA reads as TGTGCCAGTAGTCCGGACAGGGTTCAGCCCCAGCATTTT. Its translation: CASSPDRVQPQHF.

The chain couples TRBV12-3 or TRBV12-4 to TRBJ2-1, with 7 bases aligning to TRBD1. The V segment lost 6 bases and the J segment 9 bases; nucleotides outside the gene matches: 8. This CDR3 has 13 amino acids. The CDR3 DNA reads TGTGCCAGCAGCCTAGTCGGGACAGCTGAGCAGTTCTTC. This gives the protein CASSLVGTAEQFF.